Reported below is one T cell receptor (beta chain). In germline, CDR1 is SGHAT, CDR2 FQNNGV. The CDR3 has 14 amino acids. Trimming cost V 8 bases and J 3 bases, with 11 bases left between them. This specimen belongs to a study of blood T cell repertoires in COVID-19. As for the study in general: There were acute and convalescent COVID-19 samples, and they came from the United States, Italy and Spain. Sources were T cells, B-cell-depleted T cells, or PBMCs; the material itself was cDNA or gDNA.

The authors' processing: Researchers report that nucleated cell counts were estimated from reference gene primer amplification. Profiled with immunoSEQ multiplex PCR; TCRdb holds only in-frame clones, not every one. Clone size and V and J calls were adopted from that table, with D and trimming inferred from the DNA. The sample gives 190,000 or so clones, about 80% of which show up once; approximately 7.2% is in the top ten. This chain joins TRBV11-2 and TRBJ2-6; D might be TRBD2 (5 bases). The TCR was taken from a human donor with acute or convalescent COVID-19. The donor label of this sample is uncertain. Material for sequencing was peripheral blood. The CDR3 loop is CASGEGSGANVLTF. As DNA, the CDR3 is TGTGCCAGCGGAGAGGGTAGTGGGGCCAACGTCCTGACTTTC.